The entry that follows covers one T cell receptor beta chain sequence. What antigen it recognizes has not been identified. Base quality data are lacking; no much larger clone is found one base away. In the same sample, other DNA sequences code for this CDR3. Library creation used the immunoSEQ multiplex PCR assay. A mixture of 60 forward primers for TCR Vbeta segments and 13 reverse primers for TCR Jbeta segments was used in the multiplex PCR. The CDR3 region of rearranged TCR beta genes was amplified from genomic DNA by a multiplex PCR assay. On the Illumina HiSeq System, the amplified TCR beta libraries were sequenced as 87-base-pair reads. In the authors' own workflow: A later analysis tallied around 82 million unique TCR beta chains across the 550 to 850 repertoires, and approximately 12 million of those chains were shared by two or more donors. Raw reads were error-corrected and collapsed into unique sequences by a nearest-neighbor algorithm in which closely related sequences were merged to remove PCR and sequencing errors. CDR3 sequences were aligned to IMGT reference sequences to assign V, D and J gene segments. For a sequence to be retained, a match of at least six nucleotides to both a V gene segment and a J gene segment was required. A rearrangement was called productive if the CDR3 had no stop codons and remained in frame with V and J, and every other rearrangement was called non-productive. Following IMGT convention, CDR3 was defined as the stretch from the second conserved V-encoded cysteine up to the conserved J-encoded phenylalanine. Sequences without an unambiguous match to a single V gene segment were excluded from the earlier analysis of over 500 of the donors. An earlier analysis of around 600 of the donors classified V segments as functional when productive rearrangements were above 56.7% and as segregating when the standard deviation between donors was above 5%. A statistical classification framework was built for diagnosing cytomegalovirus status from the catalog of TCR beta chain sequences. V and J gene assignment, in a later analysis, came from comparing TCR nucleotide sequences with IMGT/GENE-DB human TR gene sequences. In a later analysis, CDR3 sequences and most-parsimonious VDJ recombination scenarios were assigned using the TCRdist pipeline. In a later analysis, each TCR beta chain was defined by its CDR3 amino acid sequence together with its V-gene family, and reads without a unique V-gene family were excluded. A later analysis removed 550 to 650 highly shared, low-generation-probability nucleotide sequences to deal with suspected cross-contamination and a sequencing artifact. For each public chain, a later analysis derived a clonal expansion index from normalized ranks of inferred template counts within each repertoire. In a later analysis, generation probabilities were computed using a VDJ recombination model fitted to out-of-frame rearrangements, and the results were checked against IGoR. In a later analysis, TCR-TCR, TCR-HLA and TCR-CMV co-occurrence was scored with hypergeometric tests, and a repertoire-size bias correction was applied to TCR pairs. In a later analysis, false discovery rates were estimated by permuting HLA or CMV assignments 20 times. In a later analysis, co-occurring TCRs were grouped using DBSCAN, and TCRdist sequence similarity was added for clustering within HLA-allele-positive subsets. Repertoires with fewer than 30,000 or more than 120,000 public chains were left out of co-occurrence clustering, as were five repertoires with anomalous nucleotide sharing. Imported from immuneACCESS, the table was reduced by TCRdb to in-frame sequences with V and J called. These copies leave out some clones; in studies compared against another copy, an unresolved V gene accounts for under half, and the cause of the remainder is not known. That table gives V, J and clone size, and the DNA gave D and trimming. The sample table lists around 140,000 clones, 70% to 80% of them with a count of one. Approximately 5.6% of the sample is in the top ten clones.

This record comes from a study of cytomegalovirus exposure and HLA in healthy donors (dated by TCRdb to about 2017). Study-wide context: An earlier analysis of roughly 630 of the donors reported approximately 290 Gb of sequence data and some 100 million unique TCR beta sequences from around 200 million T cells. A later genetic analysis used genome-wide SNP genotypes for about 60% of the roughly 700 donors, treating that subset as a discovery cohort. Across approximately 400 genotyped donors of the cohort, an average of 235,054 unique TCR beta nucleotide sequences per donor were sequenced, and approximately 19% of those sequences were non-productive. Rather than using new phenotypic data, the later analysis identified candidate immune exposures from TCR beta sequences and from how often those sequences occurred across donors. Both class I and class II loci were covered by HLA typing, at four-digit resolution. Every discovery cohort repertoire had been produced on one sequencing platform. Roughly five DR-DQ haplotypes were handled as single units for association and clustering because linkage in the cohort was strong. The T cell repertoires of 700 or so subjects were profiled by immunosequencing and related to cytomegalovirus serostatus. Of the approximately 400 genotyped donors, 75% to 85% were placed in the genetic ancestry cluster associated with self-reported Caucasian donors. Along with the approximately 700-subject first cohort, a separate validation cohort of over a hundred different subjects was used. In an earlier analysis of around 540 of the donors, high-throughput TCR beta sequencing was used to judge whether each TCR beta V gene segment behaved as functional or pseudogenic. High-throughput TCR immunosequencing, statistical association of individual TCRs with disease status, and machine learning were combined to predict cytomegalovirus infection status. A later analysis re-examined previously published TCR beta repertoires from roughly 720 donors and added high-resolution HLA genotyping to investigate patterns of TCR occurrence. The study aimed to test whether signatures of past pathogen exposure could be identified by cataloging public T cell receptors. An early release covering about 600 HLA-typed donors comprised 250 to 350 gigabases of sequencing data and roughly 86 million unique TCR sequences. Typing coverage varied by locus: roughly 620-640 donors for A, B, C, DRB1 and DQB1; more than 500 for DQA1; about 590 for DPA1; some 470 for DPB1. Donor age, sex, ethnicity and CMV serostatus were compiled alongside the repertoire data.

The germline V gene gives CDR1 as SNHLY and CDR2 as FYNNEI. Clipping removes 6 bases from V and 7 bases from J, with 4 as the unmatched junction base count. The CDR3 spans 14 residues, from the cysteine through the phenylalanine. Only the CDR3 DNA stays, 42 bases, in frame from base 1. The cohort was made up of hundreds of healthy bone marrow donors. At the time of sampling, every cohort member was nominally healthy, though immune exposures that went unrecorded were likely present. The donor tested CMV seropositive, placing the donor among the approximately 310 seropositive members of the cohort. A peripheral blood sample was collected from each donor, and TCR beta sequencing was performed on peripheral blood mononuclear cells. The Qiagen DNeasy Blood Extraction Kit was used to extract genomic DNA from the blood cell samples. Study-wide findings and limitations: In vitro tests confirmed that a few of the cytomegalovirus-associated TCR beta chains recognize cytomegalovirus antigens. In the study, 150 to 200 TCR beta chains were listed as associated with cytomegalovirus. Sequencing depth was assumed to be roughly uniform across donors in the presence/absence analyses, though that assumption may not hold. Cytomegalovirus status was reported to be diagnosed by the classifier with high specificity and sensitivity in both the original and validation cohorts. Specific HLA alleles were associated with more than 15,000 TCR beta sequences at a false discovery rate of 0.05 in a later analysis. Correlated functional status among segregating V segments might reflect linkage disequilibrium, but an unknown experimental factor could not be ruled out. Because HLA typing was unavailable for some donors at each locus, only the typed subset was used in association tests. When HLA alleles, especially DR and DQ, strongly co-occurred, TCR associations were difficult to assign to individual alleles. In a later genetic analysis, fewer N-insertions in productive TCRs were reported among donors in an Asian-associated ancestry cluster than the roughly 640-donor mean. In a later analysis, TCR association rates were found to vary across HLA loci, with the most associated TCRs seen for DRB1 alleles and the fewest for HLA-C alleles. A further reported finding was that TCR beta sequences accurately predicted the HLA-A and HLA-B alleles for most subjects in the first cohort. Some 15 rarely observed V segments, including chromosome 9 orphons, were excluded from the earlier analysis of several hundred of the donors because counts were too low. Some IMGT-functional V segments, including TRBV6-2 and TRBV6-3, could not be told apart with the 87-base-pair reads, so those segments were excluded. Only TCR beta chains were sequenced in this cohort, and the absence of alpha or paired-chain data limited detectable features. CMV serostatus was the only immune exposure information available for the cohort. According to a later analysis, parvovirus B19, influenza, CMV and Epstein-Barr virus appeared linked to several top co-occurrence clusters. According to a later analysis, most CMV-associated TCR beta chains appeared to be HLA-restricted, and the HLA associations seemed to be driven largely by CMV exposure. A group of highly shared sequence variants was considered likely to be a technical artifact of the sequencing pipeline. In a later genetic analysis, a missense DCLRE1C variant was associated with V-gene and J-gene trimming of TCR beta chains, and the association was replicated in an independent cohort. A later analysis found that HLA-associated TCR beta chains were more clonally expanded and had lower generation probabilities than equally common non-associated chains. An earlier analysis of approximately 600 of the donors showed that most TCR beta V segments appeared in productive rearrangements either about 87% or about 30% of the time, which broadly matched IMGT annotations. It was suggested by the authors that the approach could potentially be generalized to other disease states and immunological phenotypes. Across donors, most TCR sequences were observed very rarely, whereas some public TCRs were present in many individuals.

The chain is encoded by TRBV2 joined to TRBJ1-6, with 9 bases in between that match TRBD1. The sequencing input was PBMCs. The TCR sequence derives from a woman aged 35 to 49 in good health and CMV-seropositive. In nucleotide form, the sequence is TGTGCCAGCAGCCGGACAGGGGAGAATTCACCCCTCCACTTT. The translation is CASSRTGENSPLHF.